This record covers a single T cell receptor beta chain. This sample is part of a study of shared clonotypes between healthy human individuals. Clones were read by immunoSEQ multiplex PCR, and TCRdb kept only the in-frame ones, dropping some. This sample has 740,000 or so clones; 55% to 85% occur once, and the top ten carry 1.5% to 2%. Germline CDR1 reads LNHDA; CDR2 reads SQIVND (reference sequence). V was pared by 3 bases and J by 7 bases, with 8 bases of the junction left unmatched. The CDR3 is 15 residues long. The specimen was memory CD4+ T cells sorted from blood. Subset in this sample: CD45RA-negative fraction. The chain has TRBV19 and TRBJ2-2; the match to TRBD2 covers 7 bases. This receptor was identified in a woman in her 30s in good health. For the CDR3, the DNA is TGTGCCAGTAGTATTTGGGGGAGGGCGGTCGGGGAGCTGTTTTTT. Translation: CASSIWGRAVGELFF.